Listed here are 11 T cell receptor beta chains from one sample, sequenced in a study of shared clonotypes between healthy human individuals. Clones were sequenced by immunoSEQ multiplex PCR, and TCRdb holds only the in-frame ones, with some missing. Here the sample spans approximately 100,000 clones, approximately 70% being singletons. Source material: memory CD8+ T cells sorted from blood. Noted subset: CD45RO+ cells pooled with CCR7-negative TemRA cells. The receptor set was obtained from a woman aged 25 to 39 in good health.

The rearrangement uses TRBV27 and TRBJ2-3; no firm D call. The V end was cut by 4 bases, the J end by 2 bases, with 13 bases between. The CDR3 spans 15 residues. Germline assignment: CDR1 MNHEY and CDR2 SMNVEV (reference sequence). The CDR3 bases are TGTGCCAGCAGTTCAGACTTTTTACACACAGATACGCAGTATTTT. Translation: CASSSDFLHTDTQYF.

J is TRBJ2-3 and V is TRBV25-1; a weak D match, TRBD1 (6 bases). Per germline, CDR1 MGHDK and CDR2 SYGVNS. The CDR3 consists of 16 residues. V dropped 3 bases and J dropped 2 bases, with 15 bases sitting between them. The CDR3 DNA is TGTGCCAGCAGTGATTTATGGGCAGGGGCCACAGATACGCAGTATTTT. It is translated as CASSDLWAGATDTQYF.

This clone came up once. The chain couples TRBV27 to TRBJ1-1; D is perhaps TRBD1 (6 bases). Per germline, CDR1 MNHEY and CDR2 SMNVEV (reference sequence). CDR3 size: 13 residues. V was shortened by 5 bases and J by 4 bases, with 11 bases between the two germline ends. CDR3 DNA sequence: TGTGCCAGCAGTAACAGGGCCTCCACTGAAGCTTTCTTT. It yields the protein CASSNRASTEAFF.

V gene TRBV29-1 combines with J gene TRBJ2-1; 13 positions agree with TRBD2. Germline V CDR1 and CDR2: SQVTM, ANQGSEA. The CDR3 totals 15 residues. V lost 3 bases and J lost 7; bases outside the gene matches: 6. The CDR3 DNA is TGCAGCGTTGATCGGAGGACTAGCGGGAGTAATGAGCAGTTCTTC. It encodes CSVDRRTSGSNEQFF.

The CDR3 bases are TGTGCCAGTAGTATAGAGGCCACGACGAACACCGGGGAGCTGTTTTTT. This translates into CASSIEATTNTGELFF. The rearrangement uses TRBV19 and TRBJ2-2; D ambiguous. V was shortened by 0 bases and J by 0 bases, with 8 bases between the two germline ends. Germline V lookup: CDR1 LNHDA, CDR2 SQIVND (reference sequence). The CDR3 spans 16 residues.

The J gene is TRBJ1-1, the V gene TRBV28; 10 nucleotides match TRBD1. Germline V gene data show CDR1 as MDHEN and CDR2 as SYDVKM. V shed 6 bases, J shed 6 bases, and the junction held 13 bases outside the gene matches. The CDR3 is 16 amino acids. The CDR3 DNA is TGTGCCAGCAGGGCATCGACAGGGGGCAGGTTTGCTGAAGCTTTCTTT. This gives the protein CASRASTGGRFAEAFF.

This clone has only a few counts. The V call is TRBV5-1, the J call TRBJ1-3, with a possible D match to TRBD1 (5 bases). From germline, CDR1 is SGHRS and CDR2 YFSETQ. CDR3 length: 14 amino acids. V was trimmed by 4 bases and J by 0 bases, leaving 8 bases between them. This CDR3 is CASSPGTSGNTIYF. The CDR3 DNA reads TGCGCCAGCAGCCCCGGGACCTCTGGAAACACCATATATTTT.

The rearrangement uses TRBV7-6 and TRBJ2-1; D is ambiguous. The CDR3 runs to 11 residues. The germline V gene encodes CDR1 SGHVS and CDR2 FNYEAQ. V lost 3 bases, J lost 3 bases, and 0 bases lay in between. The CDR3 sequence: CASSFYNEQFF. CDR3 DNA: TGTGCCAGCAGCTTCTACAATGAGCAGTTCTTC.

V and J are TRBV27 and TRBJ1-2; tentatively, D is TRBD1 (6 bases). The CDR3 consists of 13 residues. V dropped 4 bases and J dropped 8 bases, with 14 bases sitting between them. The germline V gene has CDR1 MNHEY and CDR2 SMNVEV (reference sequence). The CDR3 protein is CASSSFEGDGYTF. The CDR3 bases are TGTGCCAGCAGTTCGTTCGAGGGGGACGGCTACACCTTC.

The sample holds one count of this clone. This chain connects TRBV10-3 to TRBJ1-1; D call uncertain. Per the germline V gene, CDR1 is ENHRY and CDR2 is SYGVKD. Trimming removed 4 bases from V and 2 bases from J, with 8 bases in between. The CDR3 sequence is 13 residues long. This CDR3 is CAISVGSNTEAFF. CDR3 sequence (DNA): TGTGCCATCAGTGTAGGTAGTAACACTGAAGCTTTCTTT.

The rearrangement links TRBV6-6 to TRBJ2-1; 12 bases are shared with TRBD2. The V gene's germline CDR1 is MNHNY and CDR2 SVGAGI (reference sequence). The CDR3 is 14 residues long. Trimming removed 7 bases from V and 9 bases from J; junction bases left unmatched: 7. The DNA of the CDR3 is TGTGCCAGCACTTCGGGACTAGCGGGCGGTGAGCAGTTCTTC. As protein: CASTSGLAGGEQFF.